These T cell receptor beta chains were read from a single sample in a study of cytomegalovirus exposure and HLA in healthy donors. Assay used: immunoSEQ multiplex PCR; TCRdb lists only in-frame clones, some missing. The table has about 150,000 clones, approximately 80% seen once. Sample: PBMCs. These receptors came from a male donor in good health and CMV-seronegative. Each CDR3 is given with its conserved first and last residue. The D gene is left open where the match is weak. Expanded clones are given a class, and other clones once, few, many or no size at all.

v_call	d_call	j_call	clone_size	cdr3_nt	cdr3_aa
TRBV7-6	TRBD2	TRBJ2-1	NA	TGTGCCAGCAGGAGGTCGGGGGGGGCCGGGGATGAGCAGTTCTTC	CASRRSGGAGDEQFF
TRBV28	NA	TRBJ1-1	NA	TGTGCCAGCAACTCGGCGGGGGAAGTCACTGAAGCCTTCTTT	CASNSAGEVTEAFF
TRBV6-5	TRBD1	TRBJ2-7	NA	TGTGCCAGCAGACTAGGACAGGGAGACGTCAACGAGCAGTACTTC	CASRLGQGDVNEQYF
TRBV27	TRBD1	TRBJ2-5	NA	TGTGCCAGCAGAAAAACCCTGACAGGGATAGTCCAAGAGACCCAGTACTTC	CASRKTLTGIVQETQYF
TRBV5-1	TRBD2	TRBJ2-4	NA	TGCGCCAGCAGCTTGGTACTAGCGGGGGGGCCGGGGGCCAAAAACATTCAGTACTTC	CASSLVLAGGPGAKNIQYF
TRBV9	NA	TRBJ2-6	NA	TGTGCCAGCAGCGTAGAGAGTTCTGGGGCCAACGTCCTGACTTTC	CASSVESSGANVLTF
TRBV28	NA	TRBJ1-1	NA	TGTGCCACCGCAGCGAGGGGCACAGGGAATCTGGCTGAAGCTTTCTTT	CATAARGTGNLAEAFF
TRBV30	NA	TRBJ1-5	once	TGTGCCTGGAGTGCAGCTACAGGGCGCCAGCCCCAGCATTTT	CAWSAATGRQPQHF
TRBV15	TRBD2	TRBJ2-7	few	TGTGCCACCAGCAGAGAGTTTAGCGGGAGCCACGAGCAGTACTTC	CATSREFSGSHEQYF
TRBV30	TRBD1	TRBJ1-1	NA	TGTGCCTGGACCAAGGGACAGGGAGGCACCTTCATCGGGACTGAAGCTTTCTTT	CAWTKGQGGTFIGTEAFF
TRBV7-6	NA	TRBJ1-1	NA	TGTGCCAGCAGCTTAGGGACAAGGCCCGTCGCTGAAGCTTTCTTT	CASSLGTRPVAEAFF
TRBV19	NA	TRBJ2-3	once	TGTGCCAGTAGTATACGTCCAGGGGCTGAAGATACGCAGTATTTT	CASSIRPGAEDTQYF
TRBV7-2	TRBD2	TRBJ2-2	NA	TGTGCCAGCAGCTTAAAAATAGTAGCGGGGGTTGGCGGGGAGCTGTTTTTT	CASSLKIVAGVGGELFF
TRBV18	NA	TRBJ2-1	few	TGTGCCAGCTCACTTACCCCCAGGGACAATGAGCAGTTCTTC	CASSLTPRDNEQFF
TRBV15	TRBD1	TRBJ2-2	NA	TGTGCCACCAGCAGAGAGAGTGCCTCACGACAGGGCCCCGGGGAGCTGTTTTTT	CATSRESASRQGPGELFF
TRBV27	NA	TRBJ2-2	NA	TGTGCCAGCAGTTTCTCACATTCCACCGGGGAGCTGTTTTTT	CASSFSHSTGELFF
TRBV6-6	TRBD1	TRBJ1-5	few	TGTGCCAGCAGTTATCGGACAGGGGATGGCAATCAGCCCCAGCATTTT	CASSYRTGDGNQPQHF
TRBV2	NA	TRBJ1-5	once	TGTGCCAGCAGTCAGGGAGGTCGGCATCAGCCCCAGCATTTT	CASSQGGRHQPQHF
TRBV18	NA	TRBJ2-1	NA	TGTGCCAGCTCACCTCGGGAGAGTAATTTGCATGAGCAGTTCTTC	CASSPRESNLHEQFF
TRBV7-9	NA	TRBJ1-2	NA	TGTGCCAGCAGCCAGATGTGGGCCTCACCCTATGGCTACACCTTC	CASSQMWASPYGYTF
TRBV5-1	NA	TRBJ2-6	NA	TGCGCCAGCAGCTTGGAAGGGGGACACTCTGGGGCCAACGTCCTGACTTTC	CASSLEGGHSGANVLTF
TRBV18	NA	TRBJ2-6	NA	TGTGCCAGCTCGCCTTTTTCCATCAGCTCTGGGGCCAACGTCCTGACTTTC	CASSPFSISSGANVLTF